This TCR beta chain was retrieved from a study of control samples from healthy donors and cancer patients. This clone was detected once. Clones were read by immunoSEQ multiplex PCR, and TCRdb kept only the in-frame ones, dropping some. The top ten hold less than 4.5% of the sample, which has about 130,000 clones, about 95% seen once. This CDR3 has 14 amino acids. Germline CDR1 and CDR2: SGHAT and FQNNGV. After removal of 1 base from V and 2 bases from J, the junction contained 2 bases not matched to a gene. V usage is TRBV11-2 and J usage is TRBJ2-7; 7 nucleotides line up with TRBD1. This TCR derives from a man aged 30 to 45 in good health. The specimen was blood. CDR3 nucleotide sequence: TGTGCCAGCAGCTTAGGGGACAGCACCTACGAGCAGTACTTC. Its translation is CASSLGDSTYEQYF. The full variable domain, with the rest looked up from reference TRBV11-2 and TRBJ2-7, is EAGVAQSPRYKIIEKRQSVAFWCNPISGHATLYWYQQILGQGPKLLIQFQNNGVVDDSQLPKDRFSAERLKGVDSTLKIQPAKLEDSAVYLCASSLGDSTYEQYFGPGTRLTVT.